These T cell receptor beta chains were read from a single sample in a study of blood T cell repertoires in COVID-19. The assay was immunoSEQ multiplex PCR, and TCRdb's table has in-frame clones only and misses some. The sample includes 37,000 or so clones, around three quarters of them seen just once. Sequenced: peripheral blood. These receptors came from a man aged 55 to 70 with active COVID-19. CDR3s include the opening cysteine and the closing phenylalanine or tryptophan. Each record gives: clone size, D gene, V gene, J gene, CDR3 DNA, CDR3 protein. The D gene is left open where the match is weak. Not all rows give a size; the values are once, few, many and, for expanded clones, a class.

medium-sized	TRBD2	TRBV3-1/TRBV3-2	TRBJ2-1	TGTGCCAGCAGCCAAGGGTCCGGGGGGGAAAATGAGCAGTTCTTC	CASSQGSGGENEQFF
few	.	TRBV9	TRBJ1-2	TGTGCCAGCAGCGCCCTCGGGGTTAGATCTGAGGGCTACACCTTC	CASSALGVRSEGYTF
.	.	TRBV29-1	TRBJ1-1	TGCAGCGTTGAATCTCAGACTTACCCAAGGACTGAAGCTTTCTTT	CSVESQTYPRTEAFF
once	.	TRBV15	TRBJ2-5	TGTGCCACCAGCAGAGATAGGGCAGGGCGGAACCCCCAAGAGACCCAGTACTTC	CATSRDRAGRNPQETQYF
.	.	TRBV14	TRBJ2-7	TGTGCCAGCAGCCACACGACTCATTACGAGCAGTACTTC	CASSHTTHYEQYF
.	TRBD1	TRBV28	TRBJ1-1	TGTGCCAGCAGTCTATTACAGGGGTATGACACTGAAGCTTTCTTT	CASSLLQGYDTEAFF
.	.	TRBV5-1	TRBJ2-3	TGCGCCAGCAGTTCTGGGCCAGGGGCGGCAGATACGCAGTATTTT	CASSSGPGAADTQYF
.	.	TRBV30	TRBJ1-1	TGTGCCTGGAGTGTACGAGTAATGAACACTGAAGCTTTCTTT	CAWSVRVMNTEAFF
.	TRBD2	TRBV7-2	TRBJ2-1	TGTGCCAGCAGCTCTTGGACTAGCGACAATGAGCAGTTCTTC	CASSSWTSDNEQFF
.	TRBD1	TRBV5-1	TRBJ1-1	TGCGCCAGCAGTTCCCGCAGGGGGGTTGTGAACACTGAAGCTTTCTTT	CASSSRRGVVNTEAFF
.	TRBD2	TRBV10-3	TRBJ2-5	TGTGCCATCAAGAAGGACACTAGCGGGGCACAAGAGACCCAGTACTTC	CAIKKDTSGAQETQYF
.	TRBD1	TRBV7-2	TRBJ1-1	TGTGCCAGCAGCCGGTGGACAGGGGCCATGAACACTGAAGCTTTCTTT	CASSRWTGAMNTEAFF
.	.	TRBV7-6	TRBJ2-3	TGTGCCAGCAGCTTTCCGGGGGTGGGCACAGATACGCAGTATTTT	CASSFPGVGTDTQYF
.	TRBD2	TRBV10-2	TRBJ2-7	TGCGCCAGCAGTGAGTCGGGTACTAGCGGGAGGTACGAGCAGTACTTC	CASSESGTSGRYEQYF
few	.	TRBV28	TRBJ1-5	TGTGCCGCCACGCGGTTCGGAAGCAATCAGCCCCAGCATTTT	CAATRFGSNQPQHF
.	.	TRBV4-3	TRBJ2-3	TGCGCCAGCAGCTTAGAGGTCCAAAAGCGGAGGACAGATACGCAGTATTTT	CASSLEVQKRRTDTQYF
.	TRBD2	TRBV6-5	TRBJ2-1	TGTGCCAGCAGCAAAACTAGCGGGGGGTTCAATGAGCAGTTCTTC	CASSKTSGGFNEQFF
once	TRBD1	TRBV28	TRBJ1-5	TGTGCCAGCAGACTTCCAGGACAGGCGGGGCAGCCCCAGCATTTT	CASRLPGQAGQPQHF
once	TRBD1	TRBV11-2	TRBJ2-7	TGTGCCAGCAGCTTGGGTGCGGCAGGGGGCTACGAGCAGTACTTC	CASSLGAAGGYEQYF
.	TRBD1	TRBV11-3	TRBJ1-2	TGTGCCAGCAGCTTAGGCGCCCCGGGACAGGGAGTCTATGGCTACACCTTC	CASSLGAPGQGVYGYTF
.	.	TRBV30	TRBJ1-2	TGTGCCTGGAGTGTTGTGGGGGCGAAGTATGGCTACACCTTC	CAWSVVGAKYGYTF
.	.	TRBV24-1	TRBJ1-2	TGTGCCACCAGTGCCGGGGGGGGGAGCGGCTACACCTTC	CATSAGGGSGYTF
.	.	TRBV30	TRBJ2-7	TGTGCCTGGAGTGTCGAGTTCGAGCAGTACTTC	CAWSVEFEQYF
.	TRBD1	TRBV6-2/TRBV6-3	TRBJ2-2	TGTGCCAGCAGTGACAGGGTCGGCGGGGAGCTGTTTTTT	CASSDRVGGELFF
.	.	TRBV2	TRBJ1-4	TGTGCCAGCAGGCAGACCGGGGGGTGGAATGAAAAACTGTTTTTT	CASRQTGGWNEKLFF
.	.	TRBV19	TRBJ1-1	TGTGCCAGTAGGACCGGGAGGTTCACGGGCAGGGCTTTCTTT	CASRTGRFTGRAFF
.	.	TRBV10-1	TRBJ1-1	TGCGCCAGCAGTGAGTCGCCGGGTATGAACACTGAAGCTTTCTTT	CASSESPGMNTEAFF
.	.	TRBV7-8	TRBJ2-5	TGTGCCAGCAGCCCGGAGAAGACCCAGTACTTC	CASSPEKTQYF
.	TRBD2	TRBV5-1	TRBJ2-3	TGCGCCAGCAGCCTAGCGGGGGATATAGATACGCAGTATTTT	CASSLAGDIDTQYF